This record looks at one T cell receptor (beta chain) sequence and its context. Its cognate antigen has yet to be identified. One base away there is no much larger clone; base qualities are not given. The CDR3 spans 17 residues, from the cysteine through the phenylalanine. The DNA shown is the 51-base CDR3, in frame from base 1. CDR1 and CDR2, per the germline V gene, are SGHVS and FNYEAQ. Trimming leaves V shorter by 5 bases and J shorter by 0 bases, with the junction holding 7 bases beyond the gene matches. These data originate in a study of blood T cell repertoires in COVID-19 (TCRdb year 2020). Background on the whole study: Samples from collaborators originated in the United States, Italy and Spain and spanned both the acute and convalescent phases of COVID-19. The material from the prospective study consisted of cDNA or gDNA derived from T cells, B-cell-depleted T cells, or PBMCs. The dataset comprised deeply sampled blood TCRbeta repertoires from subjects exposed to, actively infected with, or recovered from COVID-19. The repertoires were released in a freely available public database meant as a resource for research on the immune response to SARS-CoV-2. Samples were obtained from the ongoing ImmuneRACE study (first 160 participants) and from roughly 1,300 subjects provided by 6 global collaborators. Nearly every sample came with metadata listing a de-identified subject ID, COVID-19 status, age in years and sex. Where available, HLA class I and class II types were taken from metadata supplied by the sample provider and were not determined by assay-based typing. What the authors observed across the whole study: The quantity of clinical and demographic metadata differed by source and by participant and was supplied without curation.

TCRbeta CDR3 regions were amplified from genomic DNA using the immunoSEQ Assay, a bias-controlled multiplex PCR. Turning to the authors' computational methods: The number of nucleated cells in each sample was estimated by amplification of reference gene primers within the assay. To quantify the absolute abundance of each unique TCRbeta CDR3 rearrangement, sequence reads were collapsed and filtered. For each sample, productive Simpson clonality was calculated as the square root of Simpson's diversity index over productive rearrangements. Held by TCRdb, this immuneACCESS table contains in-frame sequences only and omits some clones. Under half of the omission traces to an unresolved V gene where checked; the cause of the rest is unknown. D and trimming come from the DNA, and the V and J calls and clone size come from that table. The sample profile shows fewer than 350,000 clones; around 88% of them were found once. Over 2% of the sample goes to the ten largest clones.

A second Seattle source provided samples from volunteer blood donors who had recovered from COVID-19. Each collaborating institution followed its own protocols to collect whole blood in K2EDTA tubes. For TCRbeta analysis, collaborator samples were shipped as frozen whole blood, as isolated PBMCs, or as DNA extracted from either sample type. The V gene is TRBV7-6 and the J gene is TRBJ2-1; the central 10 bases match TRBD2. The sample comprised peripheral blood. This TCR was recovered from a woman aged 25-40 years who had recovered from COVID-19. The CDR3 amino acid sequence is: CASSRRLAGFSYNEQFF. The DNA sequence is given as TGTGCCAGCAGCCGACGACTAGCGGGTTTCTCCTACAATGAGCAGTTCTTC.